This entry features one T cell receptor (beta chain) sequence. Its antigen target is currently unknown. The input lacks base qualities; no much larger clone sits a single base away. This sample stems from a study of blood T cell repertoires in COVID-19 (TCRdb year 2020). For the study in its entirety: Samples from collaborators originated in the United States, Italy and Spain and spanned both the acute and convalescent phases of COVID-19. The prospective study material was composed of cDNA or gDNA derived from T cells, B-cell-depleted T cells, or PBMCs. The dataset comprised deeply sampled blood TCRbeta repertoires from subjects exposed to, actively infected with, or recovered from COVID-19. The repertoires were released in a freely available public database meant as a resource for research on the immune response to SARS-CoV-2. The samples were drawn from the first 160 participants of the ongoing ImmuneRACE study and from 950 to 1,500 subjects provided by 6 global collaborators. The sample metadata nearly always contained a de-identified subject ID, COVID-19 status, age in years and sex. Where available, HLA class I and class II types were obtained from metadata supplied by the sample provider rather than from assay-based typing. General study outcomes and caveats: Clinical and demographic metadata were provided uncurated, with the amount varying by source and participant.

At one collaborating source in Seattle, patients were enrolled during active infection and were followed longitudinally through the course of disease. Each collaborating institution followed its own protocols to collect whole blood in K2EDTA tubes. Collaborator samples were shipped for TCRbeta analysis as frozen whole blood, isolated PBMCs, or DNA extracted from either sample type. TCRbeta CDR3 regions were amplified from genomic DNA by means of the immunoSEQ Assay, a bias-controlled multiplex PCR. In the original analysis: The number of nucleated cells in each sample was estimated by amplification of reference gene primers within the assay. Sequence reads were collapsed and filtered to measure the absolute abundance of every unique TCRbeta CDR3 rearrangement. For each sample, productive Simpson clonality was calculated as the square root of Simpson's diversity index across productive rearrangements. The table comes from immuneACCESS by way of TCRdb, which keeps in-frame sequences with V and J called. Part of the clones is missing from these tables; in studies checked, under half for an unresolved V gene and the rest for unknown reasons. V, J and clone size are taken as reported in that table, and D and trimming were inferred from the DNA itself. Counted in this sample were hundreds of thousands of clones; less than 90% of them appeared once. About 7.6% of the sample goes to the ten largest clones.

The receptor was derived from a woman aged 55-70 years with COVID-19, enrolled during active disease. Sequencing was carried out using peripheral blood.

The CDR3 reads as follows: CASSRPPGTGLVAKNIQYF. The nucleotide sequence reads as follows: TGTGCCAGTAGCCGCCCTCCAGGGACAGGATTAGTAGCCAAAAACATTCAGTACTTC. Recombination joined TRBV19 with TRBJ2-4; 8 central nucleotides agree with TRBD1. From the germline V gene (reference sequence), CDR1 is LNHDA and CDR2 is SQIVND. From V the trimming removes 6 bases and from J it removes 0 bases, while the gene matches leave 16 bases of the junction unaccounted for. Taken from cysteine to phenylalanine, the CDR3 has 19 residues. Only the CDR3 region is kept as DNA, spanning 57 bases read in frame from base 1. Reference TRBV19 and TRBJ2-4 proteins supply the regions before and after the CDR3; the full variable domain is: DGGITQSPKYLFRKEGQNVTLSCEQNLNHDAMYWYRQDPGQGLRLIYYSQIVNDFQKGDIAEGYSVSREKKESFPLTVTSAQKNPTAFYLCASSRPPGTGLVAKNIQYFGAGTRLSVL.